Here is one T cell receptor beta chain with its context. Its antigen is unidentified. The people who gave samples were healthy Caucasians from Russia, aged roughly 6 to 100. The entry originates in a study of blood T cells in healthy people across ages. The wider study: Per two T cells, about one barcoded beta molecule was captured through template switching.

Per the germline V gene, CDR1 is SQVTM and CDR2 is ANQGSEA. The CDR3 has 15 residues. With 7 bases clipped from V and 2 bases from J, the junction kept 9 bases outside the gene matches. For the second PCR, which ran for about 7 to 11 cycles, a sample-barcoded 5' primer and a J-beta primer mix were used. A 12-random-nucleotide template-switch adaptor tagged each cDNA molecule. TCRdb processed the 5' RACE reads anew with MiXCR; each CDR3 protein has one entry. The sample has 850,000 to 1,000,000 distinct CDR3 sequences; roughly 51% are singletons. Broader study findings: As age increased, TCR beta diversity per million T cells fell in a roughly linear fashion.

The material sequenced was blood. This receptor was taken from a woman in her fifties or sixties in good health. The gene calls are TRBV29-1 and TRBJ2-4; 9 bases map to TRBD1. Here the CDR3 DNA reads TGCAGCGCAAAGGACAGGGGACTGTCCAAAAACATTCAGTACTTC. Residues: CSAKDRGLSKNIQYF.